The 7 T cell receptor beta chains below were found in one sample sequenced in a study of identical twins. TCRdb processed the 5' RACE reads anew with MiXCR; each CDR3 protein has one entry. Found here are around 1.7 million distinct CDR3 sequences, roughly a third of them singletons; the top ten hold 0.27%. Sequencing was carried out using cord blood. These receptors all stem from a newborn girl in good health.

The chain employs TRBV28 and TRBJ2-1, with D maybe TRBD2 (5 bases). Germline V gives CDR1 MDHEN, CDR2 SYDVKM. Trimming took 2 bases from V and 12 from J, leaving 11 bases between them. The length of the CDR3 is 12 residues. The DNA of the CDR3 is TGTGCCAGCAGTTTAATGCGGGCAGTGCAGTTCTTC. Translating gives CASSLMRAVQFF.

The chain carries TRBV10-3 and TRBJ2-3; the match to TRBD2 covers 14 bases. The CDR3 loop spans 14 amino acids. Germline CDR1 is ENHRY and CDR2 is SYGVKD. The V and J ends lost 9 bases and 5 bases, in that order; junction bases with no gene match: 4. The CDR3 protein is CAMTSGGVGDTQYF. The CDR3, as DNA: TGTGCCATGACTAGCGGGGGGGTTGGAGATACGCAGTATTTT.

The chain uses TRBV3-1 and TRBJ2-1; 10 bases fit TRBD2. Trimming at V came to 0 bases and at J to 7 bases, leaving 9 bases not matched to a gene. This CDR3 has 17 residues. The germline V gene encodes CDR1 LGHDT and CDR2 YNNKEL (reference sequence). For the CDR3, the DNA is TGTGCCAGCAGCCAAGAGCGGCTTAGCGGGAGGTTGAATGAGCAGTTCTTC. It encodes CASSQERLSGRLNEQFF.

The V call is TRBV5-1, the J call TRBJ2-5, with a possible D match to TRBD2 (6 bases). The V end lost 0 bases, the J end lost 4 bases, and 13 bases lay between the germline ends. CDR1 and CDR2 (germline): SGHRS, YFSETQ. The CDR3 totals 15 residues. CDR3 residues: CASSLVGAGRETQYF. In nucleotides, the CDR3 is TGCGCCAGCAGCTTGGTAGGGGCCGGGAGAGAGACCCAGTACTTC.

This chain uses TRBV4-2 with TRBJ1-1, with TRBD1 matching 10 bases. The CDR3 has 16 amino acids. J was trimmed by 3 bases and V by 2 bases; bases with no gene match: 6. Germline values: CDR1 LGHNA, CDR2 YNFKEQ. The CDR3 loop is CASSQRRTGGDTEAFF. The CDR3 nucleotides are TGTGCCAGCAGCCAAAGGCGGACAGGGGGGGACACTGAAGCTTTCTTT.

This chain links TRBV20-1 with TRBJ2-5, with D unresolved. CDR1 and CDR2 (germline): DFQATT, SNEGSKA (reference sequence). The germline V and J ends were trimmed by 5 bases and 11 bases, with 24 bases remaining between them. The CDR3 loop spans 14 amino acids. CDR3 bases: TGCAGTGCTCTTTATTTCCAAAGCCCCAATGAGCAGTACTTC. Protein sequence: CSALYFQSPNEQYF.

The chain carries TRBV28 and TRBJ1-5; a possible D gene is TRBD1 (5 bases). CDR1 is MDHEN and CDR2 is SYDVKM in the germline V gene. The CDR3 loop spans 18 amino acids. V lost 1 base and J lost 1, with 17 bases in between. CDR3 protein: CASSLYRRWTSSNQPQHF. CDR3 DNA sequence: TGTGCCAGCAGTTTATATCGCCGTTGGACATCGAGCAATCAGCCCCAGCATTTT.